These 9 T cell receptor beta chains came from one sample sequenced in a study of blood T cell repertoires in COVID-19. The table came from immunoSEQ multiplex PCR; TCRdb's copy has only in-frame clones and leaves some out. The sample carries hundreds of thousands of clones, roughly 89% recorded once. Sequencing input: PBMCs or T cells enriched from blood (not recorded which). These TCRs come from a man in his 60s who had recovered from COVID-19.

This clone has a single count. This sequence joins TRBV24-1 and TRBJ1-2; 10 nucleotides line up with TRBD1. Germline V CDR1 and CDR2: KGHDR, SFDVKD. The CDR3 covers 16 residues. V gave up 3 bases and J gave up 5 bases; unmatched junction bases: 8. The CDR3 DNA sequence: TGTGCCACCAGTGATACTACGACAGGGGGCGTATATGGCTACACCTTC. This encodes CATSDTTTGGVYGYTF.

This clone has more than one count but fewer than ten. This chain connects TRBV4-2 to TRBJ2-7, with TRBD1 matching over 8 bases. The germline V gene encodes CDR1 LGHNA and CDR2 YNFKEQ. This CDR3 is built from 16 residues. The ends lost 2 bases at V and 2 bases at J; junction bases unmatched: 8. The CDR3 nucleotides are TGTGCCAGCAGCCAACCATCGGACAGGGTTGCCTACGAGCAGTACTTC. This codes for CASSQPSDRVAYEQYF.

The chain employs TRBV30 and TRBJ2-5; 7 nucleotides agree with TRBD2. The CDR3 extends over 12 amino acids. The junction had 3 bases not matched to a gene; V was cut back by 0 bases and J by 8 bases. Germline CDR1 and CDR2: GTSNPN and SVGIG (reference sequence). The CDR3 nucleotides are TGTGCCTGGAGTGTATCGGGAGGAACCCAGTACTTC. Translating gives CAWSVSGGTQYF.

The CDR3 loop reads CSARDPGGYTF. The CDR3 nucleotides are TGCAGTGCTAGAGACCCCGGGGGCTACACCTTC. The chain links TRBV20-1 to TRBJ1-2, with unresolved D. V was pared by 0 bases and J by 8 bases, with 7 bases between. CDR1 and CDR2 (germline): DFQATT, SNEGSKA (reference sequence). The length of the CDR3 is 11 residues.

The gene calls are TRBV9 and TRBJ2-5; perhaps TRBD1 as D (5 bases). The CDR3 extends over 14 amino acids. Germline assignment: CDR1 SGDLS and CDR2 YYNGEE. V was pared by 2 bases and J by 1 base, with 9 bases between. The CDR3 coding sequence is TGTGCCAGCAGCGTGGGCAGGGCCCAAGAGACCCAGTACTTC. As protein: CASSVGRAQETQYF.

A remark on this clone: The identical CDR3 is also encoded by other nucleotide sequences in the sample. The CDR3 spells CASTLGTGGYGYTF. CDR3 DNA sequence: TGTGCCAGCACCCTCGGGACAGGGGGCTATGGCTACACCTTC. The chain couples TRBV28 to TRBJ1-2, with 11 bases that match TRBD1. CDR1 and CDR2 (germline): MDHEN, SYDVKM. V dropped 7 bases and J dropped 4; count of bases not matched to a gene: 5. The CDR3 extends over 14 amino acids.

The V call is TRBV28, the J call TRBJ2-2; 8 bases agree with TRBD2. Per the germline V gene, CDR1 is MDHEN and CDR2 is SYDVKM. V lost 4 bases and J lost 6; bases outside the gene matches: 10. The CDR3 loop spans 16 amino acids. The CDR3 is CASSWPAGVSPGELFF. DNA for the CDR3: TGTGCCAGCAGTTGGCCAGCGGGAGTGTCCCCCGGGGAGCTGTTTTTT.

This chain connects TRBV7-6 to TRBJ2-7, with TRBD2 matching over 7 bases. The CDR3 is 15 amino acids. Trimming took 0 bases from V and 3 from J; bases not matched to a gene: 5. Per the germline V gene, CDR1 is SGHVS and CDR2 is FNYEAQ. The CDR3 reads CASSLAGGPDYEQYF. Here the CDR3 DNA reads TGTGCCAGCAGCTTAGCGGGAGGGCCGGACTACGAGCAGTACTTC.

The rearrangement links TRBV6-5 to TRBJ1-6, with 7 bases fitting TRBD1. The CDR3 consists of 15 residues. Germline V gene data show CDR1 as MNHEY and CDR2 as SVGAGI. The V segment lost 0 bases and the J segment 10 bases; nucleotides outside the gene matches: 6. In DNA, the CDR3 is TGTGCCAGCAGTTACTCGAAGGGGGCCGGGTCACCCCTCCACTTT. Translated: CASSYSKGAGSPLHF.